A selection of T cell receptor beta chains follows, all from one sample in a study of blood T cells in healthy people across ages. TCRdb analysed the 5' RACE reads with MiXCR anew, one entry per CDR3 protein. The sample carries 1.6 million or so distinct CDR3 sequences, 30% to 40% recorded once. The sample taken for sequencing was blood. These receptors were collected from a woman aged 25-40 years in good health. The CDR3 runs from the conserved cysteine through the conserved F or W. D genes are given only for firm matches. The size of a clone is reported for some rows only, either as once, few or many, or as a class for expanded clones.

d_call j_call v_call clone_size cdr3_aa cdr3_nt
TRBD1 TRBJ1-2 TRBV5-1 few CASSPSGTGVGYTF TGCGCCAGCAGCCCCTCGGGTACAGGGGTTGGCTACACCTTC
TRBD2 TRBJ2-3 TRBV10-3 many CATGRTSGADTQYF TGTGCCACAGGGAGGACTAGCGGGGCAGATACGCAGTATTTT
TRBD1 TRBJ1-5 TRBV2 few CASSYDRVDQPQHF TGTGCCAGCAGTTATGACAGGGTAGATCAGCCCCAGCATTTT
TRBD1 TRBJ1-6 TRBV7-9 once CASSWDSGSPPLHF TGTGCCAGTAGCTGGGACAGCGGCAGTCCACCCCTCCACTTT
. TRBJ2-7 TRBV10-2 . CASIGAVYEQYF TGCGCCAGCATAGGAGCGGTCTACGAGCAGTACTTC
. TRBJ1-6 TRBV4-2 . CASSTRGLPLHF TGTGCCAGCAGCACCCGGGGTTTACCCCTCCACTTT
TRBD1 TRBJ1-2 TRBV28 . CASSEQGRGYTF TGTGCCAGCAGTGAACAGGGGCGTGGCTACACCTTC
TRBD2 TRBJ2-3 TRBV7-2 few CASSPLAGVVYF TGTGCCAGCAGCCCACTAGCGGGAGTAGTGTATTTT
. TRBJ1-2 TRBV3-1 . CASSQESGHTF TGTGCCAGCAGCCAAGAGAGTGGCCACACCTTC
. TRBJ2-5 TRBV2 few CASQGAEETQYF TGTGCCAGCCAAGGGGCGGAGGAGACCCAGTACTTC
TRBD2 TRBJ2-5 TRBV20-1 . CSLRLSGGETQYF TGCAGCCTAAGGTTATCGGGGGGAGAGACCCAGTACTTC
TRBD1 TRBJ2-7 TRBV12-3/TRBV12-4 . CASRKTGGGNPYEQYF TGTGCCAGCAGGAAAACAGGGGGCGGGAACCCCTACGAGCAGTACTTC
TRBD1 TRBJ1-1 TRBV5-1 few CASSLVEGAMNTEAFF TGCGCCAGCAGCTTGGTGGAGGGGGCGATGAACACTGAAGCTTTCTTT
TRBD2 TRBJ2-1 TRBV2 . CASSFAPGLADPKQFF TGTGCCAGCAGTTTTGCACCGGGACTAGCGGACCCTAAGCAGTTCTTC
. TRBJ2-7 TRBV10-3 few CAISESSANGEQYF TGTGCCATCAGTGAGTCTAGCGCCAACGGAGAGCAGTACTTC
TRBD1 TRBJ1-2 TRBV20-1 . CSAPDRVPYGYTF TGCAGTGCTCCGGACAGGGTACCCTATGGCTACACCTTC
. TRBJ2-7 TRBV7-2 many CASSLVGTVYEQYF TGTGCCAGCAGCTTAGTTGGAACCGTCTACGAGCAGTACTTC
TRBD1 TRBJ1-2 TRBV4-2 . CASSPWTGGNGYTF TGTGCCAGCAGCCCGTGGACAGGGGGGAATGGCTACACCTTC
TRBD2 TRBJ2-3 TRBV2 . CASQLDLTSGSTDTQYF TGTGCCAGCCAACTTGACCTAACTAGCGGTAGCACAGATACGCAGTATTTT
TRBD2 TRBJ2-7 TRBV9 few CASSPGGGVNEQYF TGTGCCAGCAGCCCCGGCGGGGGGGTGAACGAGCAGTACTTC
TRBD1 TRBJ1-6 TRBV6-1 . CASMRQGSPLHF TGTGCCAGCATGAGACAGGGATCACCCCTCCACTTT
TRBD1 TRBJ1-6 TRBV7-8 . CASSFPETGVESPLHF TGTGCCAGCAGCTTCCCAGAGACAGGGGTCGAGTCACCCCTCCACTTT
. TRBJ2-3 TRBV28 few CASSPSGREDTQYF TGTGCCAGCAGTCCAAGTGGGAGAGAAGATACGCAGTATTTT
. TRBJ1-2 TRBV5-1 . CASSLDLMAGASGYTF TGCGCCAGCAGCTTGGACCTAATGGCGGGGGCGAGTGGCTACACCTTC
. TRBJ2-1 TRBV20-1 . CSAREGTGLDNEQFF TGCAGTGCTAGAGAGGGGACTGGGCTCGACAATGAGCAGTTCTTC
. TRBJ2-7 TRBV2 . CASSPDRNIHEQYF TGTGCCAGCAGTCCCGACAGAAACATCCACGAGCAGTACTTC
TRBD2 TRBJ2-5 TRBV5-1 few CASSVGRGGQQETQYF TGCGCCAGCAGCGTTGGGCGGGGGGGACAGCAAGAGACCCAGTACTTC
TRBD1 TRBJ2-7 TRBV27 . CASSLRTGSVVSGEQYF TGTGCCAGCAGTTTAAGGACAGGCAGTGTGGTGTCAGGCGAGCAGTACTTC
. TRBJ2-1 TRBV6-6 many CASSPGVYYNEQFF TGTGCCAGCAGTCCAGGGGTATACTACAATGAGCAGTTCTTC
TRBD2 TRBJ2-3 TRBV7-2 few CASSRNSGGDSDTQYF TGTGCCAGCAGCCGAAATAGCGGGGGGGATTCAGATACGCAGTATTTT
TRBD2 TRBJ2-7 TRBV20-1 many CSAKPSGGREQYF TGCAGTGCAAAGCCTAGCGGGGGTCGCGAGCAGTACTTC
TRBD1 TRBJ2-7 TRBV6-1 many CASSPRGPGYEQYF TGTGCCAGCAGCCCCAGGGGGCCAGGCTACGAGCAGTACTTC
. TRBJ1-5 TRBV6-1 . CASRAGWGGDQPQHF TGTGCCAGCAGAGCAGGGTGGGGGGGCGATCAGCCCCAGCATTTT
. TRBJ1-1 TRBV6-5 few CASSYSWARATEAFF TGTGCCAGCAGTTACTCCTGGGCACGGGCCACTGAAGCTTTCTTT
. TRBJ2-7 TRBV7-6 . CTSSSVRGKSSYEQYF TGTACCAGCAGCTCAGTGAGGGGGAAGAGCTCCTACGAGCAGTACTTC
. TRBJ2-7 TRBV13 . CTSSRRYYEQYF TGTACCAGCAGTCGGAGGTACTACGAGCAGTACTTC
TRBD2 TRBJ2-1 TRBV20-1 . CSARVAAGGPNEQFF TGCAGTGCTAGAGTGGCAGCGGGGGGGCCCAATGAGCAGTTCTTC
TRBD2 TRBJ2-3 TRBV20-1 many CSAGLAGSTDTQYF TGCAGTGCTGGACTAGCGGGGAGCACAGATACGCAGTATTTT
. TRBJ2-7 TRBV28 . CASSPPVTLQEQYF TGTGCCAGCAGTCCCCCCGTAACCCTACAAGAGCAGTACTTC
. TRBJ2-7 TRBV6-1 few CASSESVVYEQYF TGTGCCAGCAGTGAATCGGTTGTCTACGAGCAGTACTTC
TRBD2 TRBJ2-1 TRBV6-1 few CASSDGGGSYNEQFF TGTGCCAGCAGTGACGGGGGGGGGTCCTACAATGAGCAGTTCTTC
TRBD2 TRBJ2-1 TRBV4-1 few CASSQVHSGSYNEQFF TGCGCCAGCAGCCAAGTCCATAGCGGGAGTTACAATGAGCAGTTCTTC
TRBD2 TRBJ2-1 TRBV9 few CASSVGDGRGQFF TGTGCCAGCAGCGTAGGGGACGGGAGGGGGCAGTTCTTC
. TRBJ1-2 TRBV20-1 few CSAREEVNYGYTF TGCAGTGCTAGAGAAGAAGTTAACTATGGCTACACCTTC
. TRBJ2-7 TRBV30 . CAWSADRVGAQYF TGTGCCTGGAGTGCGGACCGGGTTGGGGCCCAGTACTTC
. TRBJ2-7 TRBV20-1 . CSAGSVTGSYEQYF TGCAGCGCTGGGTCGGTGACAGGCTCCTACGAGCAGTACTTC
TRBD2 TRBJ2-7 TRBV20-1 . CSASELAGVSYEQYF TGCAGTGCTAGTGAGCTAGCGGGGGTTTCCTACGAGCAGTACTTC
TRBD1 TRBJ2-5 TRBV5-1 many CASSSGTGMTQYF TGCGCCAGCAGCTCGGGGACAGGCATGACCCAGTACTTC
. TRBJ1-5 TRBV6-2/TRBV6-3 . CASTSKQTVQPQHF TGTGCCAGCACCAGTAAACAAACAGTACAGCCCCAGCATTTT
. TRBJ2-2 TRBV7-6 . CASSLGHLLYTGELFF TGTGCCAGCAGCCTAGGGCACCTCTTATACACCGGGGAGCTGTTTTTT
. TRBJ2-7 TRBV6-1 few CASIGGEGAGEQYF TGTGCCAGCATCGGCGGGGAAGGGGCGGGTGAGCAGTACTTC